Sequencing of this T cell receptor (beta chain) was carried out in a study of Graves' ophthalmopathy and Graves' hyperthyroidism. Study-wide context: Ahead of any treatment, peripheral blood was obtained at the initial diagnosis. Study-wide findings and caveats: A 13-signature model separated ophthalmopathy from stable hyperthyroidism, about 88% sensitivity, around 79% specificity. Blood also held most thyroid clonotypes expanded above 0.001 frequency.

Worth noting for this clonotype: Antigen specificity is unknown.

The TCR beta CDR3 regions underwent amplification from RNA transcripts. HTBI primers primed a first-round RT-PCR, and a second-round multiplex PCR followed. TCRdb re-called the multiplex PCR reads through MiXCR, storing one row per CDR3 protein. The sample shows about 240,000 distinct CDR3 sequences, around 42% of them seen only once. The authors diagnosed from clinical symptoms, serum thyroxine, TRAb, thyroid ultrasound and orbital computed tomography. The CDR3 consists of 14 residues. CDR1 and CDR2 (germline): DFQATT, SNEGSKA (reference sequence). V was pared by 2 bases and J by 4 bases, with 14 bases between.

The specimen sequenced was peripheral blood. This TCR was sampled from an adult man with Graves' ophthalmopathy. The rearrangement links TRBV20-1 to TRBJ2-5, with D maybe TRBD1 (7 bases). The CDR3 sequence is CSARQGGVTETQYF. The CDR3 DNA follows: TGCAGTGCTAGACAGGGGGGCGTAACAGAGACCCAGTACTTC.